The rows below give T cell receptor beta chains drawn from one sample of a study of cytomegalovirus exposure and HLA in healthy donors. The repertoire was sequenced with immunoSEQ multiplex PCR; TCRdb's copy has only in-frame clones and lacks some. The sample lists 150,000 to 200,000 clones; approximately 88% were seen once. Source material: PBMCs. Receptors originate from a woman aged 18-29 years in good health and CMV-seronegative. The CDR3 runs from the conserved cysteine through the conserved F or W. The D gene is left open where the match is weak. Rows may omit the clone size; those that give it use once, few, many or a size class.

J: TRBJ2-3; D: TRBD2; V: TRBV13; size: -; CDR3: CASSLSGGSDTQYF; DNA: TGTGCCAGCAGCCTTAGCGGGGGGTCAGATACGCAGTATTTT
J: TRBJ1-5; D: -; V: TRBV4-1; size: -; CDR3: CASSRGSGQPQHF; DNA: TGCGCCAGCAGCAGGGGGTCGGGTCAGCCCCAGCATTTT
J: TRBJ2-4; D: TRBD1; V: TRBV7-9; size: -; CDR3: CASSPLLALTGVAKNIQYF; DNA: TGTGCCAGCAGCCCACTTTTAGCCCTGACAGGGGTAGCCAAAAACATTCAGTACTTC
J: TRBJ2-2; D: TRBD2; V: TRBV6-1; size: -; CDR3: CASSLAGGTPGELFF; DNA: TGTGCCAGCAGTCTAGCGGGGGGCACTCCCGGGGAGCTGTTTTTT
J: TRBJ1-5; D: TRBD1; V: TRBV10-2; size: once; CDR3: CASSGGQGAFQPQHF; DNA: TGCGCCAGCAGTGGGGGACAGGGTGCATTTCAGCCCCAGCATTTT
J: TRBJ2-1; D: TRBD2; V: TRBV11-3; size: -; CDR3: CASSKLIAGNNEQFF; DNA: TGTGCCAGCAGTAAACTGATAGCGGGGAACAATGAGCAGTTCTTC
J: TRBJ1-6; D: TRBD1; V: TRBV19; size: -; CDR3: CASSTSGTVVSPLHF; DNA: TGTGCCAGTAGTACCTCTGGGACAGTCGTTTCACCCCTCCACTTT
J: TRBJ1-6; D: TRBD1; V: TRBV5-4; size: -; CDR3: CASSLGQGWDSPLHF; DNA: TGTGCCAGCAGCTTGGGACAGGGTTGGGATTCACCCCTCCACTTT
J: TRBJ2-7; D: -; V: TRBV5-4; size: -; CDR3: CASSSQPYEQYF; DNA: TGTGCCAGCAGCTCACAACCCTACGAGCAGTACTTC
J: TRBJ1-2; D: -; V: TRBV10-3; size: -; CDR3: CAIRSANYGYTF; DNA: TGTGCCATCAGGTCAGCTAACTATGGCTACACCTTC
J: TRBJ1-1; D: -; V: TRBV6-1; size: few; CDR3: CASSLGGDTEAFF; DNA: TGTGCCAGCAGCCTCGGGGGGGACACTGAAGCTTTCTTT
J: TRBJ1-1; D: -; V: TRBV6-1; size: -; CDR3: CASSDTTPNTEAFF; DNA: TGTGCCAGCAGTGACACTACACCGAACACTGAAGCTTTCTTT
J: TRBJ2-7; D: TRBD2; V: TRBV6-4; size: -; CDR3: CASSGPGLDYEQYF; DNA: TGTGCCAGCAGTGGTCCGGGACTAGACTACGAGCAGTACTTC
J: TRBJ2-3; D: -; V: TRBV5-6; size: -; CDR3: CASSSPGNTQYF; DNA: TGTGCCAGCAGCTCCCCCGGGAATACGCAGTATTTT
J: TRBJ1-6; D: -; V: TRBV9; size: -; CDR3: CASRERGGFGSPLHF; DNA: TGTGCCAGCAGAGAACGGGGGGGATTCGGTTCACCCCTCCACTTT
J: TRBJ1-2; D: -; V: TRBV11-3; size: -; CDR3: CASSPDRFQPGGYTF; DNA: TGTGCCAGCAGCCCCGACAGATTTCAACCGGGCGGCTACACCTTC
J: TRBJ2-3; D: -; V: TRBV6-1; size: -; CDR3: CASGASPSTDTQYF; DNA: TGTGCCAGCGGAGCTAGCCCTAGCACAGATACGCAGTATTTT
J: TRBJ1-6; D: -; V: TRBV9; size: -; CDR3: CASSVVGEASPLHF; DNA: TGTGCCAGCAGCGTAGTAGGGGAGGCTTCACCCCTCCACTTT
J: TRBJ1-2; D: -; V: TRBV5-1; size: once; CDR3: CASSFGTANYGYTF; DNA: TGCGCCAGCAGCTTCGGTACTGCTAACTATGGCTACACCTTC
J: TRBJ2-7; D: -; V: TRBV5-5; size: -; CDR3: CASSFTGYEQYF; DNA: TGTGCCAGCAGCTTTACGGGGTACGAGCAGTACTTC
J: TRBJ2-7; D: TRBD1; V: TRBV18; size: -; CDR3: CASSAPGQGTYEQYF; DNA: TGTGCCAGCTCAGCCCCCGGACAGGGAACCTACGAGCAGTACTTC
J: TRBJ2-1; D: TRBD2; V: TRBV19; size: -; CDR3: CASSREAGEPYNEQFF; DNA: TGTGCCAGTAGTAGAGAAGCGGGGGAGCCCTACAATGAGCAGTTCTTC
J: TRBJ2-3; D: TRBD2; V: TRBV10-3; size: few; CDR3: CATQLAGGQVSTDTQYF; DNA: TGTGCCACCCAACTAGCGGGGGGGCAGGTGAGCACAGATACGCAGTATTTT
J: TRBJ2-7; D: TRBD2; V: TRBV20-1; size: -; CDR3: CSAYPAGGPYF; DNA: TGCAGTGCTTATCCCGCGGGGGGCCCTTACTTC
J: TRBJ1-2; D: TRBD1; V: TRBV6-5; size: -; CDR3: CASSGIPGQLYGYTF; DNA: TGTGCCAGCAGCGGGATACCGGGACAGCTCTATGGCTACACCTTC
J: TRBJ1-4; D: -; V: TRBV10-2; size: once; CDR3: CASSGRRNEKLFF; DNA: TGCGCCAGCAGTGGGCGGAGGAATGAAAAACTGTTTTTT
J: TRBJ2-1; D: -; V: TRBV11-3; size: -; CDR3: CASSEEMQGRYNEQFF; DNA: TGTGCCAGCAGCGAGGAGATGCAGGGGCGATACAATGAGCAGTTCTTC
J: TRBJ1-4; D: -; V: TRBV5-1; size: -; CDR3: CASSLQATNEKLFF; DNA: TGCGCCAGCAGCTTGCAGGCAACTAATGAAAAACTGTTTTTT
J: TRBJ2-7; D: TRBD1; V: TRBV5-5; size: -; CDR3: CASSRQGYEQYF; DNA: TGTGCCAGCAGCCGACAGGGTTACGAGCAGTACTTC
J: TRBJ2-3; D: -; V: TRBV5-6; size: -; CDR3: CASTTVGRELSGTDTQYF; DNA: TGTGCCAGCACCACGGTGGGTCGGGAACTCTCGGGGACAGATACGCAGTATTTT
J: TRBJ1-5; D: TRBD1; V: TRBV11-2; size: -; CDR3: CASSGTGQGNQPQHF; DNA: TGTGCCAGCAGCGGGACGGGACAGGGCAATCAGCCCCAGCATTTT